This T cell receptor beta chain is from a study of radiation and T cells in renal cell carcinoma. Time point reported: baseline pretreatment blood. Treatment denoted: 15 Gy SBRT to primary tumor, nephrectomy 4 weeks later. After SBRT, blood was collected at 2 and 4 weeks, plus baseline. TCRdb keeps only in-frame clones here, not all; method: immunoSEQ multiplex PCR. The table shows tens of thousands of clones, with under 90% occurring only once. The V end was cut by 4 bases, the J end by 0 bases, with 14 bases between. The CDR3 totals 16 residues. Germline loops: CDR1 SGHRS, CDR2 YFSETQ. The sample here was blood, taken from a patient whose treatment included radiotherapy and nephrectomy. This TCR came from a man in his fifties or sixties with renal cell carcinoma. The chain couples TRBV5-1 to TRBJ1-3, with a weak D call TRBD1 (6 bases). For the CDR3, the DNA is TGCGCCAGCAGCGATCCCGGACAGAACTCTGGAAACACCATATATTTT. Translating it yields CASSDPGQNSGNTIYF.